One sample yielded the 7 T cell receptor beta chains listed below, sequenced in a study of blood T cells in healthy people across ages. The use of a sample-barcoded 5' primer and a J-beta primer mix characterized a second PCR of roughly 7 to 11 cycles. TCRdb independently ran MiXCR on the 5' RACE reads; one entry per CDR3 protein. The table shows fewer than 2,000,000 distinct CDR3 sequences, with about two fifths occurring only once. The sequenced sample was blood. The receptors come from a human donor in good health.

The J gene is TRBJ1-2, the V gene TRBV18; D is ambiguous. V lost 5 bases and J lost 2, with 15 bases in between. Germline values: CDR1 KGHSH, CDR2 LQKENI. CDR3 length equals 15 residues. The CDR3 nucleotides are TGTGCCAGCTCATACAACCCGACGGAGAACTATGGCTACACCTTC. It codes for CASSYNPTENYGYTF.

This clonotype was picked up one time. This chain links TRBV7-2 with TRBJ1-2; 9 bases agree with TRBD1. Germline CDR1 reads SGHTA; CDR2 reads FQGNSA. CDR3 length: 15 residues. Trimming at V came to 7 bases and at J to 4 bases, leaving 10 bases not matched to a gene. CDR3 loop: CASTRSGQGTYGYTF. Written as DNA, the CDR3 is TGTGCCAGCACCCGTTCGGGACAGGGAACCTATGGCTACACCTTC.

This clonotype has a handful of counts. V is TRBV3-1 and J is TRBJ2-7, with D uncertain. V gave up 0 bases and J gave up 3 bases, with 9 bases separating them. Germline CDR1 and CDR2: LGHDT and YNNKEL (reference sequence). The CDR3 is 14 residues long. The chain's CDR3 is CASSQEIVSYEQYF. The CDR3 DNA reads TGTGCCAGCAGCCAAGAGATAGTCAGCTACGAGCAGTACTTC.

This chain uses TRBV20-1 with TRBJ2-7, with TRBD1 identical over 7 bases. This CDR3 contains 13 residues. With 7 bases clipped from V and 0 bases from J, the junction kept 6 bases outside the gene matches. Germline-derived CDR1 and CDR2 are DFQATT and SNEGSKA (reference sequence). The chain's CDR3 is CSGRGPPSYEQYF. The CDR3, as DNA: TGCAGTGGAAGGGGGCCCCCCTCCTACGAGCAGTACTTC.

This clonotype occurred once. The CDR3 loop is CSASGLFLREQYF. The CDR3, as DNA: TGCAGCGCGTCTGGGCTATTCCTACGAGAGCAGTACTTC. The chain combines TRBV29-1 with TRBJ2-5; D unclear. Between the trimmed V and J ends, which lost 7 bases and 11 bases, there was a span of 23 bases. In germline, CDR1 is SQVTM, CDR2 ANQGSEA. This CDR3 is built from 13 residues.

V gene TRBV28 combines with J gene TRBJ1-2, with D unresolved. This CDR3 is 15 amino acids long. Trimming took 6 bases from V and 2 from J, leaving 16 bases between them. Germline loops: CDR1 MDHEN, CDR2 SYDVKM. CDR3 DNA sequence: TGTGCCAGCAGACTAATGCAGGTGGAGAACTATGGCTACACCTTC. Its translation is CASRLMQVENYGYTF.

The chain employs TRBV4-2 and TRBJ2-1; D ambiguous. Looked up from germline, CDR1 is LGHNA and CDR2 is YNFKEQ. V lost 0 bases and J 0 bases, leaving 12 bases between the germline ends. The CDR3 totals 17 residues. The DNA for the CDR3 is TGTGCCAGCAGCCAAGATGGGATGCCCAACTCCTACAATGAGCAGTTCTTC. This encodes CASSQDGMPNSYNEQFF.